One and the same sample provided the 23 T cell receptor beta chains below, sequenced in a study of neurological immune-mediated disorders. TCRdb called the 5' RACE reads again in MiXCR, with one record for every CDR3 protein. The sample lists 74,000 or so distinct CDR3 sequences; approximately 9.4% were seen once. The material sequenced was PBMCs. The source is a man over 45 in good health.

This clonotype was recorded at least ten times. The V call is TRBV28, the J call TRBJ2-5; TRBD2 matches at 16 bases. Germline assignment: CDR1 MDHEN and CDR2 SYDVKM. CDR3 size: 21 residues. V trimming: 4 bases; J trimming: 5 bases; junction bases outside the gene matches: 19. The CDR3 region is CASSSHPGTSGRAREWETQYF. The CDR3 DNA reads TGTGCCAGCAGTTCCCACCCTGGGACTAGCGGGAGGGCTCGGGAGTGGGAGACCCAGTACTTC.

This clonotype was counted ten times or more. The chain employs TRBV14 and TRBJ2-5, with 11 positions matching TRBD2. The CDR3 runs 16 residues. J lost 1 base, V lost 3 bases, and 4 bases had no gene match. Germline CDR1 reads SGHDN; CDR2 reads FVKESK. CDR3 in DNA: TGTGCCAGCAGCCAGTACGGGACTAGCGGCCAAGAGACCCAGTACTTC. It codes for CASSQYGTSGQETQYF.

About this clonotype itself: A read error is possible here, since a much larger clone lies one base away. V gene TRBV4-1 combines with J gene TRBJ1-1, with 7 bases matching TRBD1. This CDR3 contains 14 residues. CDR1 is MGHRA, CDR2 YSYEKL, per germline. The CDR3 coding sequence is TGCGCCAGCAGAGCCGACAGGGTGAACACTGAAGGTTTCTTT. As protein: CASRADRVNTEGFF.

There are many counts of this clonotype. The CDR3, as DNA: TGCGCCAGCAGCTTGGGGAGCGGGAGCGGAGATACGCAGTATTTT. This encodes CASSLGSGSGDTQYF. This chain uses TRBV5-1 with TRBJ2-3; TRBD2 matches 8 bases. The CDR3 length is 15 residues. V gave up 0 bases and J gave up 5 bases; unmatched junction bases: 5. The germline V gene has CDR1 SGHRS and CDR2 YFSETQ.

This clonotype was observed a handful of times. CDR3 coding DNA: TGTGCCAGCGGCCATAGACAGGCCCAGTACTTC. Translated: CASGHRQAQYF. This sequence joins TRBV28 and TRBJ2-5; D is possibly TRBD1 (6 bases). The CDR3 is 11 residues long. V gave up 8 bases and J gave up 9 bases, with 13 bases separating them. Germline CDR1 reads MDHEN; CDR2 reads SYDVKM.

Notes on this clonotype: Given a much more abundant clone one base away, this may be a read error. The chain employs TRBV20-1 and TRBJ2-5; D is perhaps TRBD2 (6 bases). The germline CDR1 and CDR2 sequences are DFQATT and SNEGSKA (reference sequence). The CDR3 runs to 14 residues. The V end was cut by 0 bases, the J end by 5 bases, with 13 bases between. DNA of the CDR3: TGCAGTGCTAGAGATTCAGCGGGCGTGGAGACCCAGTACTTC. This sequence encodes CSARDSAGVETQYF.

This clonotype was counted ten times or more. The chain couples TRBV3-1 to TRBJ2-5, with 8 bases identical to TRBD2. V trimming: 3 bases; J trimming: 5 bases; junction bases outside the gene matches: 5. The germline V gene encodes CDR1 LGHDT and CDR2 YNNKEL (reference sequence). The CDR3 consists of 14 residues. CDR3 sequence (DNA): TGTGCCAGCAGCCACCCCTCGGGGGGGGAGACCCAGTACTTC. This sequence encodes CASSHPSGGETQYF.

At least ten counts were recorded for this clonotype. The DNA of the CDR3 is TGCAGCGGAGGTCGGGACAGACCCTACGAGCAGTACTTC. This encodes CSGGRDRPYEQYF. The chain is built from TRBV29-1 and TRBJ2-7; TRBD1 matches 7 bases. The CDR3 extends over 13 amino acids. The V gene end was trimmed by 7 bases and the J gene end by 2 bases; junction bases not matched to a gene: 8. CDR1 and CDR2 (germline): SQVTM, ANQGSEA.

This clonotype was seen more than once but under ten times. This chain joins TRBV7-9 and TRBJ2-5; D is undetermined. This CDR3 comprises 13 residues. V was shortened by 3 bases and J by 5 bases, with 10 bases between the two germline ends. Germline-derived CDR1 and CDR2 are SEHNR and FQNEAQ (reference sequence). The CDR3 DNA is TGTGCCAGCAGCTTTGGCTCCTGGGAGACCCAGTACTTC. Protein: CASSFGSWETQYF.

Remarks on this clonotype: Being one base from a much bigger clone, this may be a read error. The chain employs TRBV5-1 and TRBJ2-5; 9 nucleotides match TRBD2. The germline gives CDR1 SGHRS, CDR2 YFSETQ. After removal of 4 bases from V and 7 bases from J, the junction contained 11 bases not matched to a gene. This CDR3 is built from 15 residues. The CDR3 region has the DNA TGCGCCAGCAGCCCAACGGGGACTAGCCCGTGGACCCAGTACTTC. Its protein product is CASSPTGTSPWTQYF.

The sample holds a few counts of this clonotype. This chain connects TRBV14 to TRBJ2-5, with D maybe TRBD1 (5 bases). This CDR3 contains 16 residues. V lost 2 bases to trimming and J lost 2 bases, with 15 bases between them. Germline loops: CDR1 SGHDN, CDR2 FVKESK. DNA of the CDR3: TGTGCCAGCAGCCAACTCAGGGCCAGGGCACAAGAGACCCAGTACTTC. Its translation: CASSQLRARAQETQYF.

This clonotype was seen only a few times. The chain has TRBV6-5 and TRBJ2-1; 9 bases are shared with TRBD2. The CDR3 has 15 amino acids. Trimming at V came to 2 bases and at J to 15 bases, leaving 14 bases not matched to a gene. Looked up from germline, CDR1 is MNHEY and CDR2 is SVGAGI. The chain's CDR3 is CASSYESGGRGRRFF. The CDR3, as DNA: TGTGCCAGCAGTTACGAAAGCGGGGGGCGGGGAAGGCGGTTCTTC.

This clonotype was seen repeatedly, ten times or more. J is TRBJ2-7 and V is TRBV6-6, with D unresolved. Trimming took off 8 bases at V and 3 bases at J, with 8 bases between the two ends. Germline lookup yields CDR1 MNHNY and CDR2 SVGAGI (reference sequence). The CDR3 is made up of 11 amino acids. The CDR3 loop is CASQAGYEQYF. The DNA of the CDR3 is TGTGCCAGCCAGGCAGGCTACGAGCAGTACTTC.

Many counts were recorded for this clonotype. This chain joins TRBV5-1 and TRBJ2-7; 9 bases fit TRBD1. Trimming removed 6 bases from V and 2 bases from J; junction bases left unmatched: 6. The CDR3 length is 14 residues. From germline, CDR1 is SGHRS and CDR2 YFSETQ. CDR3 sequence: CASKPGQGPYEQYF. The CDR3 DNA follows: TGCGCCAGCAAACCGGGACAGGGTCCCTACGAGCAGTACTTC.

This clonotype has ten or more counts. This chain links TRBV20-1 with TRBJ2-7; D is unresolved. CDR1 is DFQATT, CDR2 SNEGSKA, per germline (reference sequence). V was pared by 6 bases and J by 0 bases, with 15 bases between. This CDR3 spans 14 amino acids. The DNA of the CDR3 is TGCAGTGCCGAACTTCCTCGCAGCTCCTACGAGCAGTACTTC. It is translated as CSAELPRSSYEQYF.

This clonotype has at least ten counts. The chain has TRBV7-9 and TRBJ2-7, with 7 bases fitting TRBD1. The CDR3 is made up of 13 amino acids. V shed 5 bases, J shed 6 bases, and the junction held 7 bases outside the gene matches. Germline-derived CDR1 and CDR2 are SEHNR and FQNEAQ (reference sequence). Written as DNA, the CDR3 is TGTGCCAGCAGCCCAACAGGGGTCCGCGAGCAGTACTTC. Its protein is CASSPTGVREQYF. The full variable domain, completed using reference TRBV7-9 and TRBJ2-7, is DTGVSQNPRHKITKRGQNVTFRCDPISEHNRLYWYRQTLGQGPEFLTYFQNEAQLEKSRLLSDRFSAERPKGSFSTLEIQRTEQGDSAMYLCASSPTGVREQYFGPGTRLTVT.

This clonotype has a count of ten or more. V usage is TRBV5-6 and J usage is TRBJ2-1; 9 bases align to TRBD2. CDR3 length equals 17 residues. The germline V gene has CDR1 SGHDT and CDR2 YYEEEE. With V trimmed by 4 bases and J by 5 bases, 13 bases remained unmatched. In DNA form, the CDR3 reads TGTGCCAGCAGCAGCACACCCGGGACTAGCTTAGACAATGAGCAGTTCTTC. The encoded protein is CASSSTPGTSLDNEQFF.

The genes are TRBV10-3 and TRBJ2-2; possibly TRBD1 for D (5 bases). The germline CDR1 and CDR2 sequences are ENHRY and SYGVKD. V shed 3 bases and J shed 1 base, with 9 bases lying between them. The CDR3 loop spans 15 amino acids. This CDR3 is CAISEGAVNTGELFF. The CDR3 coding sequence is TGTGCCATCAGTGAAGGGGCAGTGAACACCGGGGAGCTGTTTTTT.

This clonotype was recorded at least ten times. The chain links TRBV28 to TRBJ2-1; TRBD1 agrees at 9 bases. The germline CDR1 and CDR2 sequences are MDHEN and SYDVKM. V lost 3 bases to trimming and J lost 3 bases; unmatched junction nucleotides: 15. The CDR3 has 19 amino acids. This CDR3 is CASSFHSPSTGGFYNEQFF. The CDR3 DNA reads as TGTGCCAGCAGTTTCCATTCCCCGAGTACAGGGGGCTTCTACAATGAGCAGTTCTTC.

This clonotype was counted ten times or more. The chain employs TRBV27 and TRBJ2-3; possible D gene TRBD1, 5 bases. This CDR3 has 14 amino acids. Looked up from germline, CDR1 is MNHEY and CDR2 is SMNVEV (reference sequence). V shed 9 bases and J shed 6 bases, with 19 bases lying between them. In nucleotides, the CDR3 is TGTGCCAGTTCACAGGCGGACCCCTCGGATACGCAGTATTTT. It is translated as CASSQADPSDTQYF.

Comments on this clonotype: One end of the junction fails to match germline, which may point to a read error. This chain joins TRBV19 and TRBJ2-1; 7 bases align to TRBD2. CDR3 length: 15 amino acids. The germline gives CDR1 LNHDA, CDR2 SQIVND (reference sequence). For the CDR3, the DNA is TGTGCCAGTAGGGCCGGGTGCGGGGGTTACAATGACCAGTTCTTC. Amino acids: CASRAGCGGYNDQFF. Using reference TRBV19 and TRBJ2-1 for the parts outside the CDR3, the full variable domain is DGGITQSPKYLFRKEGQNVTLSCEQNLNHDAMYWYRQDPGQGLRLIYYSQIVNDFQKGDIAEGYSVSREKKESFPLTVTSAQKNPTAFYLCASRAGCGGYNDQFFGPGTRLTVL.

This clonotype was recorded many times. The chain combines TRBV6-5 with TRBJ2-7; 8 bases line up with TRBD1. Germline V gives CDR1 MNHEY, CDR2 SVGAGI. The CDR3 runs to 16 residues. J lost 5 bases, V lost 4 bases, and 13 bases had no gene match. CDR3 coding DNA: TGTGCCAGCAGTTCCGTAGCAGGGGGCGCAGCTGACGAGCAGTACTTC. Residues: CASSSVAGGAADEQYF.

This clonotype has ten or more counts. The chain combines TRBV4-2 with TRBJ2-3; 7 nucleotides line up with TRBD2. Germline-derived CDR1 and CDR2 are LGHNA and YNFKEQ. The CDR3 covers 18 residues. V lost 0 bases, J lost 0 bases, and 9 bases stayed unmatched. CDR3 in DNA: TGTGCCAGCAGCCAAGATCGGTCGGGGGAGGGAAGCACAGATACGCAGTATTTT. This sequence encodes CASSQDRSGEGSTDTQYF.